The following is a TCR beta chain sequence with its context. This record comes from a study of blood T cell repertoires in COVID-19. Study-level background: Samples came from the United States, Italy and Spain, spanning acute and convalescent COVID-19. In each case, the material was cDNA or gDNA derived from T cells, B-cell-depleted T cells, or PBMCs.

In the original workflow: Amplification of reference gene primers provided the estimated nucleated cell counts. TCRdb keeps only in-frame clones here, not all; method: immunoSEQ multiplex PCR. V, J and clone size reflect that table, while D and trimming were determined from the DNA. The sample consists of over 250,000 clones, around 90% of them appearing once. The material sequenced was peripheral blood. The receptor comes from a woman in her twenties or thirties with acute or convalescent COVID-19.

The CDR3 is CASGWAGAHEAFF. CDR3 bases: TGTGCTAGTGGTTGGGCAGGGGCTCATGAAGCTTTCTTT. The rearrangement joins TRBV12-5 to TRBJ1-1; tentatively, D is TRBD1 (6 bases). V was shortened by 4 bases and J by 7 bases, with 13 bases between the two germline ends. The CDR3 has 13 amino acids. From germline, CDR1 is LGHNT and CDR2 FRNRAP.